This T cell receptor beta chain came from a study of control samples from healthy donors and cancer patients. V shed 5 bases and J shed 2 bases, with 7 bases lying between them. The CDR3 has 11 residues. Per the germline V gene, CDR1 is DFQATT and CDR2 is SNEGSKA (reference sequence). Data came from immunoSEQ multiplex PCR; TCRdb stores just in-frame clones and leaves some out. The sample lists roughly 100,000 clones, about 85% occurring once. This rearrangement joins TRBV20-1 to TRBJ2-7; a possible D gene is TRBD2 (5 bases). The sequenced sample was blood. This TCR was sampled from a woman aged 45 to 65 in good health. The CDR3 coding sequence is TGCAGTGCTGAGGGCCCCTACGAGCAGTACTTC. Its protein product is CSAEGPYEQYF.